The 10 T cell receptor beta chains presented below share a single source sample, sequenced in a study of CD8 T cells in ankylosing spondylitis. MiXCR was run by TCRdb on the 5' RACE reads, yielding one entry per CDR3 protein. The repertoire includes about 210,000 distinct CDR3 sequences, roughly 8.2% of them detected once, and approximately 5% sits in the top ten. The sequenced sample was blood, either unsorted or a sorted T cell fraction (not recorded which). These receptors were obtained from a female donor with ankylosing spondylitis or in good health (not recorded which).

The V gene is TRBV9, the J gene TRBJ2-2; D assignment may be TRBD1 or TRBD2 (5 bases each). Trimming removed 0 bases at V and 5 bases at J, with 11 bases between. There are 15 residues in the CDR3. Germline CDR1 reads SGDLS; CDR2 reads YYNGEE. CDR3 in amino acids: CASSVGAGRTGELFF. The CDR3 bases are TGTGCCAGCAGCGTAGGGGCAGGGAGAACCGGGGAGCTGTTTTTT.

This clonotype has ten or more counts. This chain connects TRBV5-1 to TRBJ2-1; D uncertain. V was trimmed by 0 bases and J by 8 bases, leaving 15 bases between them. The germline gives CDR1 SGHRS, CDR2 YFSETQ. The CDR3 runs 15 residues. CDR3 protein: CASSLEGKAGDEQFF. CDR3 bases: TGCGCCAGCAGCTTGGAGGGTAAGGCAGGCGATGAGCAGTTCTTC.

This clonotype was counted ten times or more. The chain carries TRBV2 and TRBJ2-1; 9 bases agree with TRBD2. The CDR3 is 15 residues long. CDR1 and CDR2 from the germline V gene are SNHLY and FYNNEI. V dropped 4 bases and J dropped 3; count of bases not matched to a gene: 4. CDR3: CASSASGISYNEQFF. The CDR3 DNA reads TGTGCCAGCAGTGCTAGCGGGATTAGCTACAATGAGCAGTTCTTC.

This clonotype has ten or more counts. The CDR3 region is CASSLREDGYTF. In DNA, the CDR3 is TGTGCCAGCAGTTTGCGGGAGGATGGCTACACCTTC. The chain combines TRBV28 with TRBJ1-2; no reliable D call. Germline CDR1 MDHEN, CDR2 SYDVKM. The CDR3 is 12 amino acids. Trimming removed 3 bases from V and 6 bases from J, with 8 bases in between.

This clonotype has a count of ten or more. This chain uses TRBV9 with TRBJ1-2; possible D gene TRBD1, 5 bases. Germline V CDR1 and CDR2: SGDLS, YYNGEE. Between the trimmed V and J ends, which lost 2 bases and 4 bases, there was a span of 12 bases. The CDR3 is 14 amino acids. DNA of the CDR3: TGTGCCAGCAGCGTGGCCCAGGGCCTCTATGGCTACACCTTC. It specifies CASSVAQGLYGYTF. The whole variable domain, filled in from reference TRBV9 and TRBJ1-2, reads DSGVTQTPKHLITATGQRVTLRCSPRSGDLSVYWYQQSLDQGLQFLIQYYNGEERAKGNILERFSAQQFPDLHSELNLSSLELGDSALYFCASSVAQGLYGYTFGSGTRLTVV.

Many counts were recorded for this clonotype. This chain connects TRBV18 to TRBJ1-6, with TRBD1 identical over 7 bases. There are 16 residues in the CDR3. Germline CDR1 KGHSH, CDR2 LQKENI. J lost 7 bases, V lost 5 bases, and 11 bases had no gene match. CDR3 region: CASSEEGGQPNSPLHF. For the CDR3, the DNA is TGTGCCAGCTCAGAAGAGGGGGGACAGCCAAATTCACCCCTCCACTTT.

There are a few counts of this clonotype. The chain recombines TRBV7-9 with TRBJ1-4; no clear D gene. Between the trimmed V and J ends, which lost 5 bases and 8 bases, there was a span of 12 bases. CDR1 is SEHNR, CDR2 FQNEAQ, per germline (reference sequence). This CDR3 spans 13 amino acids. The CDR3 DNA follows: TGTGCCAGCAGCCCACAACTTCGGGAAAAACTGTTTTTT. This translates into CASSPQLREKLFF. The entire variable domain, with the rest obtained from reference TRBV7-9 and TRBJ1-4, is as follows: DTGVSQNPRHKITKRGQNVTFRCDPISEHNRLYWYRQTLGQGPEFLTYFQNEAQLEKSRLLSDRFSAERPKGSFSTLEIQRTEQGDSAMYLCASSPQLREKLFFGSGTQLSVL.

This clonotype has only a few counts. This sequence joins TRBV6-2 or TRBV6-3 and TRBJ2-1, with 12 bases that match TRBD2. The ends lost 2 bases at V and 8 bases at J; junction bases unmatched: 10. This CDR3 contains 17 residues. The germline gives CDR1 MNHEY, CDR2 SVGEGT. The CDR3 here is CASSYRTGLAGNDEQFF. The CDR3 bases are TGTGCCAGCAGTTACAGGACTGGACTAGCGGGAAACGATGAGCAGTTCTTC.

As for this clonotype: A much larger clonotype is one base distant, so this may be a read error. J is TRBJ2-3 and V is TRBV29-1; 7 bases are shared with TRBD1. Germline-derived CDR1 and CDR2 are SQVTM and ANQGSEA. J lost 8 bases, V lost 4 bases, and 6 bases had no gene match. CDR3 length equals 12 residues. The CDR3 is CSVVGGSGTQYF. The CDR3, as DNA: TGCAGCGTTGTAGGGGGCTCGGGTACGCAGTATTTT.

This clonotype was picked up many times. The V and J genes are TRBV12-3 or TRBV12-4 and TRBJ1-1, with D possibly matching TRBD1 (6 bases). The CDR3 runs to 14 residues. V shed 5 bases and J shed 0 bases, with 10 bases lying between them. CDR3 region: CASSEQGVNTEAFF. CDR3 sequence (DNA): TGTGCCAGCAGTGAACAGGGTGTGAACACTGAAGCTTTCTTT.